This TCR beta chain is from a study of metastatic and nonmetastatic thyroid tumors. Through MiXCR, TCRdb re-clonotyped the PCR reads. The sample carries about 40,000 clones, roughly a sixth recorded once. Whole-study results and caveats: Reportedly, malignant thyroid tumors had significantly higher TCR beta diversity than benign nodules, in blood and tumor.

The V end lost 3 bases, the J end lost 2 bases, and 8 bases lay between the germline ends. The CDR3 runs to 13 residues. This clone was counted between two and nine times. As yet, its antigen is unknown. Nobody among the patients had been given any treatment before thyroid surgery. The chain combines TRBV12-3 or TRBV12-4 with TRBJ2-7; D is ambiguous. The TCR was taken from a female donor with papillary thyroid cancer or a benign thyroid nodule (not recorded which). Some clones in this sample may be carry-over from other donors' samples. Sequencing was done on a sample of blood. The chain's CDR3 is CASSFWSTYEQYF. The CDR3 nucleotides are TGTGCCAGCAGTTTCTGGTCAACCTACGAGCAGTACTTC.